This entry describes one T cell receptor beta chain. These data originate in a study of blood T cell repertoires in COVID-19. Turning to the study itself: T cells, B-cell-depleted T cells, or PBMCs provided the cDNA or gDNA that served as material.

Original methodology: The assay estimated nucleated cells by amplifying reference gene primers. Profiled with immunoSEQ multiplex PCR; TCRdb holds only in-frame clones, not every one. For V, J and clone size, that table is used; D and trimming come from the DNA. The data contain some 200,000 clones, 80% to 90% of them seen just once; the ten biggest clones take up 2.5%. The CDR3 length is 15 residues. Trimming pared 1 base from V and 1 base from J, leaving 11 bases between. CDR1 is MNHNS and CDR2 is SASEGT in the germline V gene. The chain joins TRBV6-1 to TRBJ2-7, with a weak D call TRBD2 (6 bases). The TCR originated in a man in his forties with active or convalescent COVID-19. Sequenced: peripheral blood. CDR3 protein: CASSEEGGESYEQYF. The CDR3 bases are TGTGCCAGCAGTGAAGAAGGCGGGGAGTCCTACGAGCAGTACTTC.